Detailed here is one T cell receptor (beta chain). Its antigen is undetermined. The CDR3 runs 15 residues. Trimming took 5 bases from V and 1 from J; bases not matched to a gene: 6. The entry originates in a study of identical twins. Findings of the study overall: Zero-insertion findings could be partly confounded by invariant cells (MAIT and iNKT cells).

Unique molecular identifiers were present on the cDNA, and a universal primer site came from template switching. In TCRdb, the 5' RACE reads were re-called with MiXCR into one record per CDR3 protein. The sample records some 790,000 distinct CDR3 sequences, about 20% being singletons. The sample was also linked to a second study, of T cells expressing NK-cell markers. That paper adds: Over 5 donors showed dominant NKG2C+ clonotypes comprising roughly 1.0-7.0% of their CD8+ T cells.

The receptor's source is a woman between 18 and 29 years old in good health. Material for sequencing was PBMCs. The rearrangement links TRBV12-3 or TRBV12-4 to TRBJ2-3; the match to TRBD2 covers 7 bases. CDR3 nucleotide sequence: TGTGCCAGCAGTCCCATGGGGAGGGGCACAGATACGCAGTATTTT. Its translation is CASSPMGRGTDTQYF.